A selection of T cell receptor beta chains follows, all from one sample in a study of shared clonotypes between healthy human individuals. Method: immunoSEQ multiplex PCR; TCRdb's copy keeps in-frame clones and lacks some. The table lists approximately 530,000 clones, 95% to 97% of them singletons, with about 0.067% in the top ten. What was sequenced was naive CD4+ T cells sorted from blood. The receptor set was obtained from a woman under 40 in good health. Both conserved end residues are part of each CDR3. The D gene is left open where the match is weak. Clone size is stated in some rows and not others, as once, few, many or a class when expanded.

.	TRBV6-1	TRBJ1-2	.	TGTGCCAGCAGTTTACGTGACAACTATGGCTACACCTTC	CASSLRDNYGYTF
.	TRBV28	TRBJ2-7	.	TGTGCCAGCAGCAGATACGAGCAGTACTTC	CASSRYEQYF
.	TRBV5-1	TRBJ2-5	TRBD2	TGCGCCAGCCATCCTATTCCAGCGGGAACCCTTGAGACCCAGTACTTC	CASHPIPAGTLETQYF
.	TRBV27	TRBJ1-3	.	TGTGCCAGCAGTTTTCTGGGGGGTCCCTCTGGAAACACCATATATTTT	CASSFLGGPSGNTIYF
.	TRBV29-1	TRBJ2-1	TRBD2	TGCAGCGTTGATACTAGCGGGACCTACAATGAGCAGTTCTTC	CSVDTSGTYNEQFF
.	TRBV18	TRBJ1-4	.	TGTGCCAGCTCACCACCGGGGGCCCCCAATGAAAAACTGTTTTTT	CASSPPGAPNEKLFF
.	TRBV7-8	TRBJ2-5	TRBD2	TGTGCCAGCAGCTTAGCCAGTAGGCTAGCGGGAGGGATAAGGCAAGAGACCCAGTACTTC	CASSLASRLAGGIRQETQYF
few	TRBV7-9	TRBJ2-7	TRBD2	TGTGCCAGCAGCCGTAGCGGGTGGGCCTACGAGCAGTACTTC	CASSRSGWAYEQYF
.	TRBV14	TRBJ2-5	TRBD2	TGTGCCAGCAGCCACAAAGTAGGGGCGGGAGATCATGAGCAGTACTTC	CASSHKVGAGDHEQYF
.	TRBV7-3	TRBJ2-7	.	TGTGCCAGCAGCGTGGGCCCCAACTACGAGCAGTACTTC	CASSVGPNYEQYF
.	TRBV6-6	TRBJ2-7	.	TGTGCCAGCAGTTACTTGTTTAGAGGGCCCCACGAGCAGTACTTC	CASSYLFRGPHEQYF
.	TRBV12-5	TRBJ2-2	TRBD2	TGTGCTAGTGGTTTGGGCGGGACTAGCGGGAGCCCCGGGGAGCTGTTTTTT	CASGLGGTSGSPGELFF
.	TRBV5-1	TRBJ1-4	TRBD1	TGCGCCAGCAGCCCTGGACAGGGGCCTAATGAAAAACTGTTTTTT	CASSPGQGPNEKLFF
.	TRBV28	TRBJ1-2	TRBD1	TGTGCCAGCAGAACAGGGGGAGATAATGGCTACACCTTC	CASRTGGDNGYTF
.	TRBV5-1	TRBJ1-2	.	TGCGCCAGCAGCTCGGGGGGTGGACAGTATGGCTACACCTTC	CASSSGGGQYGYTF
.	TRBV18	TRBJ2-7	TRBD1	TGTGCCAGCTCCGGGACAGCCAACCCCCACGAGCAGTACTTC	CASSGTANPHEQYF
.	TRBV6-1	TRBJ1-2	.	TGTGCCAGCAGTGAAGGAAGGCGGATCTATGGCTACACCTTC	CASSEGRRIYGYTF
.	TRBV5-1	TRBJ2-7	.	TGCGCCAGCAGCTTGCGGGAAGCTGGGCGTTGGCAGTACTTC	CASSLREAGRWQYF
.	TRBV10-3	TRBJ2-1	TRBD2	TGTGCCACCGGAAGCGGGAACCTCAATGAGCAGTTCTTC	CATGSGNLNEQFF
.	TRBV28	TRBJ2-7	TRBD2	TGTGCCAGCAGTTTTCTGGGGGGTAGCGGGACCACCTCCTCCCTCGAGCAGTACTTC	CASSFLGGSGTTSSLEQYF
.	TRBV5-1	TRBJ2-7	TRBD1	TGCGCCAGCAGCTCCGGGACAGGGTTTTTCGAGCAGTACTTC	CASSSGTGFFEQYF
once	TRBV5-1	TRBJ2-5	.	TGCGCCAGCAGCTTGCCCAGGGGTGGAGAGACCCAGTACTTC	CASSLPRGGETQYF
.	TRBV28	TRBJ1-5	.	TGTGCCAGCAGTCCAATAACCACAGAGGGTCAGCCCCAGCATTTT	CASSPITTEGQPQHF
.	TRBV2	TRBJ1-1	.	TGTGCCAGCAACCTAGCGAAGAACACTGAAGCTTTCTTT	CASNLAKNTEAFF
.	TRBV6-5	TRBJ1-3	.	TGTGCCAGCAGTTACGATTCAGGCCGGGAGAACACCATATATTTT	CASSYDSGRENTIYF
.	TRBV7-9	TRBJ2-2	.	TGTGCCAGCAGCCTCAGAGGTTCGAACACCGGGGAGCTGTTTTTT	CASSLRGSNTGELFF
once	TRBV6-5	TRBJ1-1	.	TGTGCCAGCAGCCCCGGGGGGATGAACACTGAAGCTTTCTTT	CASSPGGMNTEAFF
few	TRBV2	TRBJ1-2	.	TGTGCCAGCAGTGATAGGGCAGGGCCAGGGGGCTACACCTTC	CASSDRAGPGGYTF
.	TRBV15	TRBJ2-7	.	TGTGCCACCAGCAGAGATTCGTACGAGCAGTACTTC	CATSRDSYEQYF
.	TRBV9	TRBJ1-4	TRBD1	TGTGCCAGCAGCAGATCGACAGGGACGAATGAAAAACTGTTTTTT	CASSRSTGTNEKLFF
.	TRBV7-7	TRBJ2-5	.	TGTGCCAGCAGCCTAGGTAGCACTCTGAGCCAAGAGACCCAGTACTTC	CASSLGSTLSQETQYF
.	TRBV11-2	TRBJ2-1	TRBD2	TGTGCCAGCAGGAGATACGGACTAGCGGGAAGTAATGAGCAGTTCTTC	CASRRYGLAGSNEQFF
.	TRBV29-1	TRBJ2-5	TRBD1	TGCAGCGTCCCGGGACAGGACCAAGAGACCCAGTACTTC	CSVPGQDQETQYF
.	TRBV18	TRBJ2-7	.	TGTGCCAGCTCAGAGGGACATAACGAGCAGTACTTC	CASSEGHNEQYF
.	TRBV19	TRBJ1-3	.	TGTGCCAGTAGAAGGGAAGGGATCTCTGGAAACACCATATATTTT	CASRREGISGNTIYF
.	TRBV6-1	TRBJ2-5	.	TGTGCCAGCAGGATGGGACCCCTCCAAGAGACCCAGTACTTC	CASRMGPLQETQYF
.	TRBV2	TRBJ2-7	.	TGTGCCAGCAGTCCTTACGAGCAGTACTTC	CASSPYEQYF
.	TRBV28	TRBJ1-2	.	TGTGCCAGCAGCCCCAACTATGGCTACACCTTC	CASSPNYGYTF
.	TRBV27	TRBJ1-1	TRBD1	TGTGCCAGCAGAAAGACAGGGGCAGCCCAGAACACTGAAGCTTTCTTT	CASRKTGAAQNTEAFF
.	TRBV19	TRBJ2-3	TRBD2	TGTGCCAGTAGTGGACAAGTCGGGAGGGCCAAGATTGATACGCAGTATTTT	CASSGQVGRAKIDTQYF
.	TRBV18	TRBJ1-5	TRBD1	TGTGCCACCAACGCAGGGGGCGGTCAGCCCCAGCATTTT	CATNAGGGQPQHF
.	TRBV4-1	TRBJ2-2	.	TGCGCCAGCAGCCTACAGGGGAGGGCCGGGGAGCTGTTTTTT	CASSLQGRAGELFF
.	TRBV9	TRBJ2-2	.	TGTGCCAGCCTGCGAGGGTTCGGCACCGGGGAGCTGTTTTTT	CASLRGFGTGELFF
.	TRBV25-1	TRBJ2-2	.	TGTGCCAGCAGTGGAGGGGGTACGGACACCGGGGAGCTGTTTTTT	CASSGGGTDTGELFF
.	TRBV5-6	TRBJ2-3	TRBD2	TGTGCCAGCAGCAAGGGCGGGAGGCCGATCGTTACGCAGTATTTT	CASSKGGRPIVTQYF
.	TRBV7-8	TRBJ1-2	.	TGTGCCAGCCTTAGGGGGTCAGCTCCAAACTATGGCTACACCTTC	CASLRGSAPNYGYTF
.	TRBV27	TRBJ2-2	TRBD2	TGTGCCAGCAGTTTTCCGAGCGGGAGGAACACCGGGGAGCTGTTTTTT	CASSFPSGRNTGELFF
.	TRBV2	TRBJ2-5	.	TGTGCCAGCAGCGACATGACGGCTACCAGGGAGACCCAGTACTTC	CASSDMTATRETQYF
.	TRBV7-9	TRBJ2-7	.	TGTGCCAGCAGCTTATATCGTCCTCTTTTACGGCGCGAGCAGTACTTC	CASSLYRPLLRREQYF
.	TRBV18	TRBJ2-6	.	TGTGCCAGCTCACCACCGGGGCTAAGCTCTGGGGCCAACGTCCTGACTTTC	CASSPPGLSSGANVLTF
.	TRBV10-1	TRBJ2-3	.	TGCGCCACCTTACAGGGCGGCACAGATACGCAGTATTTT	CATLQGGTDTQYF
once	TRBV5-1	TRBJ2-7	TRBD1	TGCGCCAGCAAATCCGAAGGACAGGGGTTCAACGAGCAGTACTTC	CASKSEGQGFNEQYF